This TCR beta chain was captured in a study of blood T cell repertoires in COVID-19. Study summary: COVID-19 samples, acute and convalescent, were from the United States, Italy and Spain. The cDNA or gDNA used as material had been derived from T cells, B-cell-depleted T cells, or PBMCs.

Per the germline V gene, CDR1 is MNHEY and CDR2 is SMNVEV (reference sequence). Trimming removed 1 base from V and 2 bases from J, with 17 bases in between. This CDR3 region has 17 residues. The authors' processing: Scientists estimated how many nucleated cells there were by amplifying reference gene primers. Assay used: immunoSEQ multiplex PCR; TCRdb lists only in-frame clones, some missing. V, J and clone size reflect that table, while D and trimming were determined from the DNA. The sample has around 100,000 clones, around 91% seen once. Seattle-derived patients entered the study during active infection and were followed longitudinally.

The chain recombines TRBV27 with TRBJ1-2; D may be TRBD1 (5 bases). The sequence derives from a man between 18 and 35 years old with COVID-19, enrolled during active disease. The sequencing sample was made of peripheral blood. CDR3 sequence (DNA): TGTGCCAGCAGTTTATATAGGGTAGCGGGGGAGAACTATGGCTACACCTTC. Translation: CASSLYRVAGENYGYTF.